This T cell receptor beta chain stems from a study of cytomegalovirus exposure and HLA in healthy donors. This cohort consisted of healthy bone marrow donors. This CDR3 spans 14 amino acids. Germline V gene lookup returns CDR1 SGHRS and CDR2 YFSETQ. V gave up 1 base and J gave up 5 bases; unmatched junction bases: 4. The study ran its PCR with 60 Vbeta and 13 Jbeta primers. Using immunoSEQ multiplex PCR, the repertoire was profiled, and TCRdb retains in-frame clones only, with some absent. In the table there are approximately 110,000 clones, 75% to 85% of which are singletons. The sample consisted of PBMCs. This sequence joins TRBV5-1 and TRBJ2-7, with 9 bases aligning to TRBD1. The receptor was derived from a man aged 40-55 years in good health and CMV-seronegative. The CDR3 nucleotides read TGCGCCAGCAGCTTGAGGACAGGGGCGGACGAGCAGTACTTC. Residues: CASSLRTGADEQYF.